This T cell receptor beta chain comes out of a study of blood T cell repertoires in COVID-19. Study-wide context: Both acute and convalescent COVID-19 samples were obtained from the United States, Italy and Spain. Sources were T cells, B-cell-depleted T cells, or PBMCs; the material itself was cDNA or gDNA.

This CDR3 region has 14 residues. CDR1 SGHRS and CDR2 YFSETQ come from the germline V gene. With 3 bases clipped from V and 1 base from J, the junction kept 2 bases outside the gene matches. In the original analysis: Amplification of reference gene primers provided the estimated nucleated cell counts. Assay: immunoSEQ multiplex PCR; the TCRdb copy retains only in-frame clones and omits some. V, J and clone size are taken as reported in that table, and D and trimming were inferred from the DNA itself. The sample records roughly 230,000 clones, approximately 86% being singletons. The sequence was collected from a woman of 80 years or more with acute or convalescent COVID-19. What was sequenced was peripheral blood. The gene calls are TRBV5-1 and TRBJ1-1; 8 nucleotides agree with TRBD1. This chain's CDR3 is CASSSGQANTEAFF. The CDR3 DNA reads TGCGCCAGCAGCTCGGGACAGGCGAACACTGAAGCTTTCTTT.